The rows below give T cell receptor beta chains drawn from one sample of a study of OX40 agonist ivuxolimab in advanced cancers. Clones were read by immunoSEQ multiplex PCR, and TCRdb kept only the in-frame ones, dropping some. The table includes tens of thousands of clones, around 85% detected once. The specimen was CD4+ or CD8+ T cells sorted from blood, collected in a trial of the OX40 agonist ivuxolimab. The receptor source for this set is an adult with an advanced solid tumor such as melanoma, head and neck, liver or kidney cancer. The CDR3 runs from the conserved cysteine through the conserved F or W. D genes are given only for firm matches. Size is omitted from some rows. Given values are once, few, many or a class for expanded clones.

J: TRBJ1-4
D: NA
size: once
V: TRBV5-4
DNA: TGCGCCAGCAGCCAGGGCACAGGGAGTGAAAAACTGTTTTTT
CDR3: CASSQGTGSEKLFF

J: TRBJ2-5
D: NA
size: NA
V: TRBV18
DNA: TGTGCCAGCTCACCTAGCTATGGGGAGACCCAGTACTTC
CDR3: CASSPSYGETQYF

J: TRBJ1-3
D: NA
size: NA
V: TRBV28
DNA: TGTGCCAGCAGTTTAGCGGTTGACACCATATATTTT
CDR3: CASSLAVDTIYF

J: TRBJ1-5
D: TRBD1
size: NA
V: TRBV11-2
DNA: TGTGCCAGCAGCTTAGGGACAGGGAACCGGTTGCACCAGCCCCAGCATTTT
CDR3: CASSLGTGNRLHQPQHF

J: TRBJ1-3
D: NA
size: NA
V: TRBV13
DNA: TGTGCCAGCAGCTTACAGGGAGTAGGTGGAAACACCATATATTTT
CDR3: CASSLQGVGGNTIYF

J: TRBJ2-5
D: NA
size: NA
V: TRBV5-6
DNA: TGTGCCAGCAGCTTGGTTGGCCTTCAAGAGACCCAGTACTTC
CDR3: CASSLVGLQETQYF

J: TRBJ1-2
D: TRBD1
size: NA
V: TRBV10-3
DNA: TGTGCCGTGTTACCTGGACAGGGGGGAATCTATGGCTACACCTTC
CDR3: CAVLPGQGGIYGYTF

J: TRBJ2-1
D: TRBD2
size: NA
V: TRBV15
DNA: TGTGCCACCAGCAGAGCGGGAGCGGGAGGGATCGATGAGCAGTTCTTC
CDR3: CATSRAGAGGIDEQFF

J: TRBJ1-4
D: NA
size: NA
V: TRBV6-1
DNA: TGTGCCAGCAGTGAAATTCGGGCAGGGAACGCGGCTAATGAAAAACTGTTTTTT
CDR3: CASSEIRAGNAANEKLFF

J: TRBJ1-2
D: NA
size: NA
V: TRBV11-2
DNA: TGTGCCAGCAGCGACCCGGTCACAGGGAACTATGGCTACACCTTC
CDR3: CASSDPVTGNYGYTF

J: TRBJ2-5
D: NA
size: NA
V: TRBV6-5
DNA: TGTGCCAGCAGTTATAGAAGCTCGCGAGAGACCCAGTACTTC
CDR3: CASSYRSSRETQYF

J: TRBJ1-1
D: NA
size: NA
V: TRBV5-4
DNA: TGTGCCAGCAGCTTGAGGACAGTCCTTGACACTGAAGCTTTCTTT
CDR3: CASSLRTVLDTEAFF

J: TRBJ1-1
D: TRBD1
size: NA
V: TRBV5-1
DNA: TGCGCCAGCAGCCCGGGACAGGACATCACTGAAGCTTTCTTT
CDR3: CASSPGQDITEAFF

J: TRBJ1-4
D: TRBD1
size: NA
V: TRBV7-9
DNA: TGTGCCAGCAGCTTTACAGGGGGAGGTGAAAAACTGTTTTTT
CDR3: CASSFTGGGEKLFF

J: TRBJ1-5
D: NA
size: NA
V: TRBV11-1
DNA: TGTGCCAGCAGCTTAGCGAATCAGCCCCAGCATTTT
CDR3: CASSLANQPQHF

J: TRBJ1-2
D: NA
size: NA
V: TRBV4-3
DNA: TGCGCCAGCAGCCTCGGATTCCGGGACATCGACGGCTACACCTTC
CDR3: CASSLGFRDIDGYTF

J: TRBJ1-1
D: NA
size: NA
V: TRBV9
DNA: TGTGCCAGCAGCGTAGATGGGGGTAACACTGAAGCTTTCTTT
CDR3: CASSVDGGNTEAFF

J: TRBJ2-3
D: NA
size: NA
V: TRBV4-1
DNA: TGCGCCAGCAGCCAAGTTTTCGGGGGCGTCCAGGATACGCAGTATTTT
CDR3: CASSQVFGGVQDTQYF

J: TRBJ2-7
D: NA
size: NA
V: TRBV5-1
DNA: TGCGCCAGCAGCCTAGCGAACGGCGAGCAGTACTTC
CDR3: CASSLANGEQYF

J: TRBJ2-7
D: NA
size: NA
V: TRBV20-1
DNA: TGCAGTGCTAGGGCGGGCGAGCAGTACTTC
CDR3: CSARAGEQYF

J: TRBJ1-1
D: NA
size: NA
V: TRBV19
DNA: TGTGCCAGTAGTATAGTGGTAGGATATGAAGCTTTCTTT
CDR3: CASSIVVGYEAFF

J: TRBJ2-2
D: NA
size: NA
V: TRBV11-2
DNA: TGTGCCAGCAGCTCCTTGTCGGTAACCTACACCGGGGAGCTGTTTTTT
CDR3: CASSSLSVTYTGELFF

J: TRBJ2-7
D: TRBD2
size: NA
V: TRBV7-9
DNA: TGTGCCAGCAGCCCGAGACTAGCGGGGGACTCCTACGAGCAGTACTTC
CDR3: CASSPRLAGDSYEQYF

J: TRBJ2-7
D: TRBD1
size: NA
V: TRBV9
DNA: TGTGCCAGCAGCGAGGGGGACAGCTTCTCCTACGAGCAGTACTTC
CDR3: CASSEGDSFSYEQYF

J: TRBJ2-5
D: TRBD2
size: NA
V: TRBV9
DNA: TGTGCCAGCAGCGCCGGGACTAGCGGGGGGCATCGAGAGACCCAGTACTTC
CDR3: CASSAGTSGGHRETQYF

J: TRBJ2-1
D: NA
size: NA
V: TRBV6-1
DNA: TGTGCCAGCAGTGTAGGGGCATCTGAGCAGTTCTTC
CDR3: CASSVGASEQFF

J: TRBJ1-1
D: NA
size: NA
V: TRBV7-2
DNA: TGTGCCAGCAGCTTTGGGATAACTGAAGCTTTCTTT
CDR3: CASSFGITEAFF

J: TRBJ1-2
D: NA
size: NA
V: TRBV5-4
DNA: TGTGCCAGCAGCTTGGCCATGGCACAGGTCCCCAACACCTTC
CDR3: CASSLAMAQVPNTF

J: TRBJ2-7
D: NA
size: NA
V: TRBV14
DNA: TGTGCCAGCAGCCCCTCAGTGATCTACGAGCAGTACTTC
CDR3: CASSPSVIYEQYF

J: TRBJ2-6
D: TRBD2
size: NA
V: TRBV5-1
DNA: TGCGCCAGCAGCTTGAATGCGGGAGTCCTCGTTTCTGGGGCCAACGTCCTGACTTTC
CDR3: CASSLNAGVLVSGANVLTF

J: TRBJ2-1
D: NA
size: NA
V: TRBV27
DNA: TGTGCCAGCGGTTTCCTCGGGACAAAAGACAATGAGCAGTTCTTC
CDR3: CASGFLGTKDNEQFF

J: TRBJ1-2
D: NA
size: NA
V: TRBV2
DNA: TGTGCCAGCAGTGAGGACATCCCCGCATTATATGGCTACACCTTC
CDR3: CASSEDIPALYGYTF

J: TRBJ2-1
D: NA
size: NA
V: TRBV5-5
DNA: TGTGCCAGCAGCTTGTTGGGCAGGGGCAATGAGCAGTTCTTC
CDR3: CASSLLGRGNEQFF

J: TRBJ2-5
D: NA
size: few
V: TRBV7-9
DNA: TGTGCCAGCAGCCCCGTGGTTCGGGGCCAAGAGACCCAGTACTTC
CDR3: CASSPVVRGQETQYF

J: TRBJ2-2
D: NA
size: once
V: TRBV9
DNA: TGTGCCAGCAGCGTAGCTGTCACGAACACCGGGGAGCTGTTTTTT
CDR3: CASSVAVTNTGELFF

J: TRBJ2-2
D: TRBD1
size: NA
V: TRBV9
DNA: TGTGCCAGCAGCGCAGACAGGGGGGTCGACACCGGGGAGCTGTTTTTT
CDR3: CASSADRGVDTGELFF

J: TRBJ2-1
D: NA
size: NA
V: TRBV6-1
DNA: TGTGCCAGCAGTTTACAGTACAATGAGCAGTTCTTC
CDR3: CASSLQYNEQFF

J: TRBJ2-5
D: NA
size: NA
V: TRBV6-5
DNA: TGTGCCAGCAGTTACCGATCTCCAGGGACGAAAGAGACCCAGTACTTC
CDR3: CASSYRSPGTKETQYF

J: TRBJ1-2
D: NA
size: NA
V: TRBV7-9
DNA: TGTGCCAGCACCGGGCAGGGATATTTTGGCTACACCTTC
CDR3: CASTGQGYFGYTF